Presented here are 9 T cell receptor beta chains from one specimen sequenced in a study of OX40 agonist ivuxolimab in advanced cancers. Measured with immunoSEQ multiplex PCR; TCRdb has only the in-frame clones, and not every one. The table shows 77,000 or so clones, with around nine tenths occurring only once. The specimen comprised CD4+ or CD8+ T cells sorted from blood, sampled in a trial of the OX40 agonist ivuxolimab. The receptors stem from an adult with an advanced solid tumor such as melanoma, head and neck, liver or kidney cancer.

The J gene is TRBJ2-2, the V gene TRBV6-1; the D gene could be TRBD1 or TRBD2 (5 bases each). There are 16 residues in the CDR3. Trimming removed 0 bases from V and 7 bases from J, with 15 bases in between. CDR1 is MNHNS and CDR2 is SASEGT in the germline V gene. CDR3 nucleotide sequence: TGTGCCAGCAGTGAAGCGCGGGCAGGGTTAATCGGGGAGCTGTTTTTT. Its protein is CASSEARAGLIGELFF.

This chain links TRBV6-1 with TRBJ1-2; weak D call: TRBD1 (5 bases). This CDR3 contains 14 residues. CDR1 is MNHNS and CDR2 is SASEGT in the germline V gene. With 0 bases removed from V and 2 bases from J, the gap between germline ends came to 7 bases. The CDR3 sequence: CASSEAGRNYGYTF. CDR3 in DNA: TGTGCCAGCAGTGAAGCGGGACGGAACTATGGCTACACCTTC.

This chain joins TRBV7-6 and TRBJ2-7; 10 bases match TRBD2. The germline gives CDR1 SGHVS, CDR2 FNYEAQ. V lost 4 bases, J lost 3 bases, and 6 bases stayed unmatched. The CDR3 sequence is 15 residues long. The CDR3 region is CASSSSGSPLYEQYF. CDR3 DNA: TGTGCCAGCAGCTCTAGCGGGAGCCCCCTCTACGAGCAGTACTTC.

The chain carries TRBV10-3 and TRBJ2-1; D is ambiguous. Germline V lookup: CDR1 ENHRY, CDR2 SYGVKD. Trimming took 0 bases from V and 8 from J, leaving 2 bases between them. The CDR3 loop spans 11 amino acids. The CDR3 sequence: CAISESHEQFF. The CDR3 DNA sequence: TGTGCCATCAGTGAGTCCCATGAGCAGTTCTTC.

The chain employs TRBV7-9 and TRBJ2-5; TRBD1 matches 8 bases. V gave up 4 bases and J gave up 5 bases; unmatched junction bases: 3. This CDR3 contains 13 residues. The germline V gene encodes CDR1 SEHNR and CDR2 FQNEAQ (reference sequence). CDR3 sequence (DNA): TGTGCCAGCAGCTCCAGGACAGGGGAGACCCAGTACTTC. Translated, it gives CASSSRTGETQYF. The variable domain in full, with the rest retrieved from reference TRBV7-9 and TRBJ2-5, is DTGVSQNPRHKITKRGQNVTFRCDPISEHNRLYWYRQTLGQGPEFLTYFQNEAQLEKSRLLSDRFSAERPKGSFSTLEIQRTEQGDSAMYLCASSSRTGETQYFGPGTRLLVL.

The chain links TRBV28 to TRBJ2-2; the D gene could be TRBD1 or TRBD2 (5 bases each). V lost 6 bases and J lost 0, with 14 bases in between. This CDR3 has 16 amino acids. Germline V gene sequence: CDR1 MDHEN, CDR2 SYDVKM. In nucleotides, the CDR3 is TGTGCCAGCAGGAGAACCGGGACCGCGAACACCGGGGAGCTGTTTTTT. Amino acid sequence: CASRRTGTANTGELFF. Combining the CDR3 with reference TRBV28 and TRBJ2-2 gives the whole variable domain DVKVTQSSRYLVKRTGEKVFLECVQDMDHENMFWYRQDPGLGLRLIYFSYDVKMKEKGDIPEGYSVSREKKERFSLILESASTNQTSMYLCASRRTGTANTGELFFGEGSRLTVL.

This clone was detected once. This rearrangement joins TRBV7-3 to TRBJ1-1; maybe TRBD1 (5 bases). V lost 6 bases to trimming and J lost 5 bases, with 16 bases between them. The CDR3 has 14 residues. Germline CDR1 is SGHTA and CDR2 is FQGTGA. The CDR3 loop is CASRNPGLGTEAFF. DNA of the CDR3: TGTGCCAGCAGAAATCCGGGACTAGGTACTGAAGCTTTCTTT.

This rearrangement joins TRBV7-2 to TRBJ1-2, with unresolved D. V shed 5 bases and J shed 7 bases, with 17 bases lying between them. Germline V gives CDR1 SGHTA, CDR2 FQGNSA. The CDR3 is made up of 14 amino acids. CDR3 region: CASSLGEGAGGYTF. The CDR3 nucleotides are TGTGCCAGCAGCCTCGGTGAGGGCGCGGGTGGCTACACCTTC.

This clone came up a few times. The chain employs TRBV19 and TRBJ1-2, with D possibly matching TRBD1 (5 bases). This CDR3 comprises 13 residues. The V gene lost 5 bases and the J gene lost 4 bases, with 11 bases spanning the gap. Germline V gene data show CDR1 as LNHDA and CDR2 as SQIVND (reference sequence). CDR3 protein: CASSPPGLYGYTF. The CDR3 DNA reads TGTGCCAGTAGTCCTCCGGGACTCTATGGCTACACCTTC.